Presented here are 22 T cell receptor beta chains from one specimen sequenced in a study of T cell repertoires in cytomegalovirus infection. TCRdb processed the reads anew with MiXCR; each CDR3 protein has one entry. This sample carries some 180,000 distinct CDR3 sequences, 8% to 10% of them seen once, and the ten largest clones take around 4.4%. Sequencing was done on a sample of PBMCs. Every receptor here comes from a human donor in good health (CMV status not recorded). Some clones in this sample may be carry-over from other donors' samples.

CDR3 loop: CASSYVGVAEAFF. The CDR3 nucleotides are TGTGCCAGCAGTTACGTGGGGGTCGCTGAAGCTTTCTTT. The chain employs TRBV6-6 and TRBJ1-1, with D possibly matching TRBD1 (5 bases). Looked up from germline, CDR1 is MNHNY and CDR2 is SVGAGI (reference sequence). V lost 2 bases, J lost 6 bases, and 10 bases lay in between. This CDR3 region has 13 residues.

This clonotype was seen a single time. This chain connects TRBV2 to TRBJ2-7; the D gene is possibly TRBD2 (6 bases). In germline, CDR1 is SNHLY, CDR2 FYNNEI. The CDR3 has 12 residues. V was clipped by 7 bases and J by 4 bases, with 11 bases between them. CDR3 DNA: TGTGCCAGCACCGGCCGGGGGTACGAGCAGTACTTC. Amino acids: CASTGRGYEQYF.

In this sample, this clonotype turned up many times. This chain links TRBV10-3 with TRBJ1-5, with 7 bases matching TRBD1. CDR1 and CDR2 (germline): ENHRY, SYGVKD. With 0 bases clipped from V and 3 bases from J, the junction kept 5 bases outside the gene matches. The CDR3 consists of 16 residues. The CDR3, as DNA: TGTGCCATCAGTGAGTCGAGGGGGCGAGACAATCAGCCCCAGCATTTT. It codes for CAISESRGRDNQPQHF.

The chain employs TRBV28 and TRBJ1-2; D unclear. The CDR3 sequence is 12 residues long. V lost 2 bases and J 4 bases, leaving 5 bases between the germline ends. Germline V gives CDR1 MDHEN, CDR2 SYDVKM. The CDR3 bases are TGTGCCAGCAGTTTACCGGCCTATGGCTACACCTTC. This translates into CASSLPAYGYTF.

This chain links TRBV10-3 with TRBJ2-1; D is unclear. The CDR3 has 16 residues. V lost 2 bases and J 6 bases, leaving 17 bases between the germline ends. The V gene's germline CDR1 is ENHRY and CDR2 SYGVKD. CDR3 amino acids: CAISEPFVGSLNEQFF. The CDR3 coding sequence is TGTGCCATCAGTGAGCCTTTCGTGGGCTCGCTCAATGAGCAGTTCTTC.

A note on this clonotype: A much larger clone lies a single base off, so this may be a read error. The CDR3 DNA sequence: TGTGCCAGCAGTCAACAGGGGACCAACGCACCCCTCCACTTT. Its protein product is CASSQQGTNAPLHF. The chain carries TRBV28 and TRBJ1-6, with 7 nucleotides matching TRBD1. The CDR3 runs 14 residues. The germline gives CDR1 MDHEN, CDR2 SYDVKM. The J segment lost 11 bases and the V segment lost 5 bases, leaving 9 bases of the junction unmatched.

Concerning this clonotype itself: One end of the junction fails to match germline, which may point to a read error. The rearrangement links TRBV12-3 or TRBV12-4 to TRBJ1-1; TRBD1 aligns across 7 bases. The CDR3 has 12 amino acids. CDR3 amino acids: CASSLDRAGAFF. Here the CDR3 DNA reads TGTGCCAGCAGCTTAGACAGGGCAGGGGCTTTCTTT.

This clonotype was seen a handful of times. The chain is built from TRBV9 and TRBJ1-5; no definite D call. The V end lost 2 bases, the J end lost 4 bases, and 7 bases lay between the germline ends. The CDR3 covers 13 residues. Germline CDR1 SGDLS, CDR2 YYNGEE. The CDR3 DNA reads as TGTGCCAGCAGCGTCGACCCTAATCAGCCCCAGCATTTT. This translates into CASSVDPNQPQHF.

This clonotype was seen a few times. The chain joins TRBV7-9 to TRBJ2-2, with D perhaps matching TRBD1 (5 bases). Trimming shortened V by 8 bases and J by 6 bases, and 16 bases separated the two germline ends. The length of the CDR3 is 14 residues. CDR1 is SEHNR and CDR2 is FQNEAQ in the germline V gene (reference sequence). Written as DNA, the CDR3 is TGTGCCAGCGAACGGACAAGTGGGGCCGGGGAGCTGTTTTTT. Protein product: CASERTSGAGELFF.

There are many counts of this clonotype. This rearrangement joins TRBV6-5 to TRBJ1-1, with a weak D call TRBD1 (5 bases). CDR1 and CDR2 from the germline V gene are MNHEY and SVGAGI. Trimming removed 2 bases at V and 5 bases at J, with 12 bases between. This CDR3 spans 14 amino acids. CDR3: CASSYGRRGTEAFF. The CDR3 bases are TGTGCCAGCAGTTACGGCCGGAGGGGTACTGAAGCTTTCTTT.

The table lists this clonotype with many counts. V gene TRBV7-2 combines with J gene TRBJ2-3; the D gene is possibly TRBD1 (5 bases). V was clipped by 7 bases and J by 2 bases, with 13 bases between them. Germline V lookup: CDR1 SGHTA, CDR2 FQGNSA. This CDR3 has 14 amino acids. CDR3 loop: CASNPPGHTDTQYF. CDR3 bases: TGTGCCAGCAACCCACCAGGGCACACAGATACGCAGTATTTT.

This clonotype occurred many times. J is TRBJ2-1 and V is TRBV7-6; tentative D call: TRBD2 (5 bases). This CDR3 is 16 amino acids long. Between the trimmed V and J ends, which lost 5 bases and 4 bases, there was a span of 18 bases. Germline V lookup: CDR1 SGHVS, CDR2 FNYEAQ. In DNA, the CDR3 is TGTGCCAGCAGCCAAGGGCCGACGGAGGAGTACAATGAGCAGTTCTTC. The encoded protein is CASSQGPTEEYNEQFF.

The DNA of the CDR3 is TGTGCCAGCAGCCGGAGGACAGGGGCGGGTAGCTATGGCTACACCTTC. Translated: CASSRRTGAGSYGYTF. The rearrangement joins TRBV28 to TRBJ1-2; the match to TRBD1 covers 9 bases. This CDR3 has 16 residues. V was pared by 6 bases and J by 4 bases, with 12 bases of the junction left unmatched. Germline lookup yields CDR1 MDHEN and CDR2 SYDVKM.

This clonotype has at least ten counts. This chain connects TRBV20-1 to TRBJ2-1; 8 positions match TRBD2. This CDR3 region has 16 residues. With 4 bases clipped from V and 0 bases from J, the junction kept 8 bases outside the gene matches. Looked up from germline, CDR1 is DFQATT and CDR2 is SNEGSKA (reference sequence). CDR3 nucleotides: TGCAGTGCTAAGTCTAGCGGGTCGCGCTCCTACAATGAGCAGTTCTTC. This encodes CSAKSSGSRSYNEQFF.

This clonotype was picked up many times. The chain uses TRBV7-2 and TRBJ1-3; perhaps TRBD1 as D (5 bases). Per the germline V gene, CDR1 is SGHTA and CDR2 is FQGNSA. This CDR3 is built from 15 residues. Between the trimmed V and J ends, which lost 0 bases and 2 bases, there was a span of 8 bases. CDR3 sequence (DNA): TGTGCCAGCAGCTTAGCAGGGGTCACTGGAAACACCATATATTTT. This gives the protein CASSLAGVTGNTIYF.

CDR3 sequence (DNA): TGCAGTGCTAGAGATCCGGACAGAGCCTACGAGCAGTACTTC. It is translated as CSARDPDRAYEQYF. This chain joins TRBV20-1 and TRBJ2-7; possible D gene TRBD1, 6 bases. The V and J ends lost 0 bases and 2 bases respectively, with 11 bases between them. Germline V gene sequence: CDR1 DFQATT, CDR2 SNEGSKA (reference sequence). The CDR3 runs 14 residues.

In its sample, this clonotype was seen many times. The rearrangement joins TRBV4-3 to TRBJ1-2; TRBD1 aligns across 10 bases. CDR3 length equals 15 residues. Trimming took 0 bases from V and 7 from J; bases not matched to a gene: 5. Germline V gene data show CDR1 as LGHNA and CDR2 as YSLEER. This CDR3 reads CASSQDLGTGVGYTF. CDR3 sequence (DNA): TGCGCCAGCAGCCAAGATCTTGGGACAGGGGTTGGCTACACCTTC.

At least ten counts were recorded for this clonotype. The genes are TRBV7-2 and TRBJ1-1; 10 positions match TRBD1. The CDR3 has 15 residues. From germline, CDR1 is SGHTA and CDR2 FQGNSA. Trimming took 5 bases from V and 5 from J; bases not matched to a gene: 8. The CDR3 nucleotides are TGTGCCAGCAGCCCATCCCGGGACAGGGGTACTGAAGCTTTCTTT. Encoded protein: CASSPSRDRGTEAFF.

This clonotype was detected ten times or more. The gene calls are TRBV29-1 and TRBJ1-3; D is ambiguous. The germline V gene has CDR1 SQVTM and CDR2 ANQGSEA. V lost 7 bases and J lost 1, with 8 bases in between. The CDR3 length is 12 residues. The CDR3 DNA follows: TGCAGCGGCGGGAGTTCTGGAAACACCATATATTTT. Protein product: CSGGSSGNTIYF. Using reference TRBV29-1 and TRBJ1-3 for the parts outside the CDR3, the full variable domain is SAVISQKPSRDICQRGTSLTIQCQVDSQVTMMFWYRQQPGQSLTLIATANQGSEATYESGFVIDKFPISRPNLTFSTLTVSNMSPEDSSIYLCSGGSSGNTIYFGEGSWLTVV.

The V call is TRBV28, the J call TRBJ2-7; 12 bases are shared with TRBD2. J gave up 6 bases and V 6 bases, and 9 bases lay outside the gene matches. CDR1 is MDHEN, CDR2 SYDVKM, per germline. The CDR3 runs to 15 residues. CDR3 nucleotides: TGTGCCAGCAGCCCGACTTGGACTAGCGGGACCGAGCAGTACTTC. Amino acids: CASSPTWTSGTEQYF.

The chain recombines TRBV28 with TRBJ2-1; 10 bases are shared with TRBD2. The CDR3 has 17 residues. J lost 8 bases, V lost 3 bases, and 13 bases had no gene match. Germline V gene sequence: CDR1 MDHEN, CDR2 SYDVKM. In DNA, the CDR3 is TGTGCCAGCAGTTTTACGGCTAGCGGGGGCCTTGCGCATGAGCAGTTCTTC. Amino acid sequence: CASSFTASGGLAHEQFF.

V gene TRBV27 combines with J gene TRBJ2-7; 9 bases match TRBD1. The CDR3 loop spans 14 amino acids. V lost 5 bases and J lost 6; bases outside the gene matches: 8. The germline V gene encodes CDR1 MNHEY and CDR2 SMNVEV (reference sequence). CDR3 in amino acids: CASSIGTGSFEQYF. CDR3 nucleotides: TGTGCCAGCAGTATAGGGACAGGGAGCTTCGAGCAGTACTTC.